This paragraph reports one T cell receptor beta chain. Its specificity is unknown. This specimen comes from a study of shared clonotypes between healthy human individuals. Study background: The cohort comprised two women and a few men. Their ages spanned 18 to 49 years.

Study observations and caveats: All-four-donor shared clonotypes had higher generation probabilities than non-shared clonotypes did. Clonotype sharing levels among donors were expected to vary with sequencing depth.

Sequencing was performed with immunoSEQ multiplex PCR; in TCRdb, only in-frame clones are kept and a portion is missing. The sample carries roughly 2.2 million clones, approximately 93% recorded once. The CDR3 covers 16 residues. The V segment lost 4 bases and the J segment 4 bases; nucleotides outside the gene matches: 12. Germline V gene lookup returns CDR1 MNHNY and CDR2 SVGAGI (reference sequence). This chain joins TRBV6-6 and TRBJ1-2; TRBD1 aligns across 7 bases. The TCR originated in a man younger than 35 in good health. Some clones in this sample may be carry-over from other donors' samples. The sample taken for sequencing was naive CD4+ T cells from PBMCs. Subset in this sample: CD45RA+ positively selected. For the CDR3, the DNA is TGTGCCAGCAGTTCTGGTTCCCACAGGGGAGCCTATGGCTACACCTTC. As protein: CASSSGSHRGAYGYTF.